This T cell receptor (beta chain) was observed in a study of T-cell memory formation after mild COVID-19. In the study overall: Clustering of TCRs was largely donor specific. Study results and caveats: CD4+ clones that contracted lay mainly in CM and EM; CD8+ ones lay in EMRA.

Libraries for TCRalpha and TCRbeta carried sample barcodes and unique molecular identifiers via 5'RACE. TCRdb reanalysed the 5' RACE reads using MiXCR and keeps one entry per CDR3 protein. The repertoire has about 340,000 distinct CDR3 sequences, 20% to 25% of them found once; the top ten carry about an eighth. With regard to this clonotype: What it binds is unknown.

Material: PBMCs or a T cell subset sorted from them (not recorded which). The source is an adult woman who had mild COVID-19 (a few samples of this study predate the infection). Cell type and time point are not known.

The CDR3 nucleotides are TGTGCCAGCAGCTGGCAGGGTCCTGGGGCCAACGTCCTGACTTTC. It yields the protein CASSWQGPGANVLTF. This sequence joins TRBV7-3 and TRBJ2-6; the D gene is possibly TRBD1 (5 bases). V dropped 4 bases and J dropped 2 bases, with 9 bases sitting between them. CDR3 length: 15 residues. From germline, CDR1 is SGHTA and CDR2 FQGTGA.